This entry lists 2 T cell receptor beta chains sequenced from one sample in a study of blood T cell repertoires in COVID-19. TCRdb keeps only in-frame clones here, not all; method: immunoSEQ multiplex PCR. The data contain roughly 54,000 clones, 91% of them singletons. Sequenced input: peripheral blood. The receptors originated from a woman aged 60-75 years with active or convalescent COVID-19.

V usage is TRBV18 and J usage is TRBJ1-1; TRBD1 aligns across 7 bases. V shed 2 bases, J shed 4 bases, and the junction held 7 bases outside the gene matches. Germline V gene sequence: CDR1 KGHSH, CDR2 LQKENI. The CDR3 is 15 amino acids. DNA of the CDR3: TGTGCCAGCTCACCAAATACAGGGGATACCACTGAAGCTTTCTTT. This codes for CASSPNTGDTTEAFF.

CDR3 residues: CASSLTRAYAQFF. The CDR3 DNA follows: TGTGCCAGCAGCCTGACTAGGGCCTATGCGCAGTTCTTC. This chain uses TRBV3-1 (or the pseudogene TRBV3-2) with TRBJ2-1, with a tentative D call TRBD2 (6 bases). In germline, CDR1 is LGHDT, CDR2 YNNKEL (reference sequence). This CDR3 has 13 amino acids. Trimming left V 4 bases short and J 12 bases short, with 16 bases between.